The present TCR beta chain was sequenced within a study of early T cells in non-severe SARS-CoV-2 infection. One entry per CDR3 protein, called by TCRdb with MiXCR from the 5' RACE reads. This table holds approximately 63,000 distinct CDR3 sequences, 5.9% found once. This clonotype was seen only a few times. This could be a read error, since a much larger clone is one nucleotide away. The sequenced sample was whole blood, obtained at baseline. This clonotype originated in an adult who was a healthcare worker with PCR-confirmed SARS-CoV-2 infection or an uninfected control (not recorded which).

The CDR3 loop is CASTSDRVQPRHF. The CDR3 coding sequence is TGTGCCAGCACCTCCGACAGGGTACAGCCCCGGCATTTT. The genes are TRBV7-9 and TRBJ1-5, with 7 bases lining up with TRBD1. CDR3 length: 13 amino acids. Germline-derived CDR1 and CDR2 are SEHNR and FQNEAQ (reference sequence).